Reported below is one T cell receptor beta chain. This record belongs to a study of blood T cell repertoires in COVID-19. Clones were sequenced by immunoSEQ multiplex PCR, and TCRdb holds only the in-frame ones, with some missing. This table holds about 160,000 clones, approximately 82% found once. What was sequenced was peripheral blood. The origin of this receptor is a woman aged 80 or over with acute or convalescent COVID-19.

The CDR3 coding sequence is TGTGCCAGCAGCCTACTAGCAGATACGCAGTATTTT. Its translation: CASSLLADTQYF. The chain carries TRBV7-9 and TRBJ2-3; possibly TRBD2 for D (5 bases). The CDR3 runs 12 residues. Germline CDR1 and CDR2: SEHNR and FQNEAQ (reference sequence). Trimming removed 5 bases from V and 4 bases from J, with 7 bases in between.